These 19 T cell receptor beta chains were sequenced from one sample in a study of shared clonotypes between healthy human individuals (dated by TCRdb to about 2020). CD8 naive samples were CD45RO-negative cells positively selected for CCR7, giving a CD45RA+CCR7+ population that excluded TemRA cells. The library was obtained by the immunoSEQ multiplex PCR assay. Entries here come from immuneACCESS through TCRdb and include only in-frame sequences with V and J called. Some clones fail to appear in such tables; in the studies checked, an unresolved V gene covers under half of the shortfall, and the cause of the remainder is unknown. The table for this sample lists millions of clones; about 93% of them were counted only once. The leading ten clones occupy more than 1.5% of the sample. Sample: naive CD8+ T cells from PBMCs. Interpreted using the paper, the cell subset or site label stands for: CD45RA+CCR7+. These receptors all come from a man between 18 and 29 years old in good health. Some clones in this sample may be carry-over from other donors' samples.

The V call is TRBV6-5, the J call TRBJ1-5; possible D gene TRBD1, 6 bases. The V gene lost 4 bases and the J gene lost 2 bases, with 12 bases spanning the gap. The CDR3 extends over 15 amino acids. Germline CDR1 MNHEY, CDR2 SVGAGI. The CDR3 coding sequence is TGTGCCAGCAGTTTCGGTGGGGGCGGCAATCAGCCCCAGCATTTT. Translated: CASSFGGGGNQPQHF.

The V call is TRBV7-2, the J call TRBJ2-7, with D perhaps matching TRBD1 (6 bases). CDR3 length: 14 amino acids. Per germline, CDR1 SGHTA and CDR2 FQGNSA. Trimming took off 5 bases at V and 2 bases at J, with 13 bases between the two ends. The DNA of the CDR3 is TGTGCCAGCAGCACACTCCGGGACACCTACGAGCAGTACTTC. This codes for CASSTLRDTYEQYF.

The chain links TRBV7-9 to TRBJ1-2; TRBD1 might be the D (6 bases). Germline V gene data show CDR1 as SEHNR and CDR2 as FQNEAQ (reference sequence). This CDR3 is built from 15 residues. V was clipped by 4 bases and J by 3 bases, with 15 bases between them. The CDR3 region has the DNA TGTGCCAGCAGCTCCGAAGGGGGGGAGGACTATGGCTACACCTTC. Translation gives CASSSEGGEDYGYTF.

The chain uses TRBV5-1 and TRBJ2-5; 8 bases are shared with TRBD1. V was clipped by 1 base and J by 5 bases; unmatched bases: 7. CDR3 length equals 15 residues. Germline loops: CDR1 SGHRS, CDR2 YFSETQ. The CDR3, as DNA: TGCGCCAGCAGCTTGAGTTCAGGGGGCATCGAGACCCAGTACTTC. This translates into CASSLSSGGIETQYF.

The CDR3 here is CASSRTGDSYEQYF. CDR3 DNA: TGCGCCAGCAGCCGAACGGGTGATTCCTACGAGCAGTACTTC. V gene TRBV5-1 combines with J gene TRBJ2-7; D not certain. The CDR3 loop spans 14 amino acids. Germline CDR1 is SGHRS and CDR2 is YFSETQ. The V gene lost 4 bases and the J gene lost 1 base, with 12 bases spanning the gap.

The chain has TRBV11-3 and TRBJ2-3, with 8 bases matching TRBD1. The CDR3 contains 15 residues. Germline loops: CDR1 SGHNT, CDR2 YENEEA. The J segment lost 4 bases and the V segment lost 5 bases, leaving 8 bases of the junction unmatched. CDR3 amino acids: CASSDRGTGPDTQYF. In nucleotides, the CDR3 is TGTGCCAGCAGCGACCGGGGGACAGGCCCAGATACGCAGTATTTT.

V is TRBV5-7 and J is TRBJ2-6, with unresolved D. TRBV5-7 is labeled an ORF, and its function is uncertain. V was shortened by 2 bases and J by 0 bases, with 12 bases between the two germline ends. The CDR3 spans 17 residues. This CDR3 reads CASSFQVNNSGANVLTF. The CDR3 DNA sequence: TGTGCCAGCAGCTTTCAGGTAAATAACTCTGGGGCCAACGTCCTGACTTTC.

The chain joins TRBV5-5 to TRBJ2-7; no firm D call. Per the germline V gene, CDR1 is SGHKS and CDR2 is YYEKEE (reference sequence). Between the trimmed V and J ends, which lost 4 bases and 4 bases, there was a span of 12 bases. The CDR3 covers 13 residues. The CDR3: CASSPLDGYEQYF. DNA of the CDR3: TGTGCCAGCAGCCCGCTGGACGGGTACGAGCAGTACTTC.

This chain links TRBV27 with TRBJ2-1; TRBD2 agrees at 8 bases. The ends lost 1 base at V and 4 bases at J; junction bases unmatched: 9. The CDR3 has 17 amino acids. The V gene's germline CDR1 is MNHEY and CDR2 SMNVEV (reference sequence). The CDR3 bases are TGTGCCAGCAGTTTATACAGCGGGACTAGAGCGTACAATGAGCAGTTCTTC. Its translation: CASSLYSGTRAYNEQFF.

The CDR3 nucleotides are TGCAGCGGGCGGATCTCCTACAATGAGCAGTTCTTC. This encodes CSGRISYNEQFF. V and J are TRBV29-1 and TRBJ2-1, with D unclear. The V end was cut by 7 bases, the J end by 0 bases, with 7 bases between. There are 12 residues in the CDR3. The germline CDR1 and CDR2 sequences are SQVTM and ANQGSEA.

This chain connects TRBV11-2 to TRBJ2-5, with a possible D match to TRBD2 (5 bases). The V gene lost 5 bases and the J gene lost 7 bases, with 14 bases spanning the gap. The CDR3 spans 13 residues. The germline V gene encodes CDR1 SGHAT and CDR2 FQNNGV. The CDR3 sequence is CASSAAGKRTQYF. Here the CDR3 DNA reads TGTGCCAGCAGCGCGGCGGGTAAACGGACCCAGTACTTC.

The chain joins TRBV29-1 to TRBJ2-7; D gene ambiguous. The germline CDR1 and CDR2 sequences are SQVTM and ANQGSEA. The CDR3 consists of 13 residues. Trimming stripped 6 bases from V and 0 bases from J, with 12 bases between. The CDR3 sequence is CSVLADNSYEQYF. CDR3 coding DNA: TGCAGCGTGCTGGCCGATAACTCCTACGAGCAGTACTTC.

V gene TRBV7-9 combines with J gene TRBJ2-7; perhaps TRBD1 as D (5 bases). In germline, CDR1 is SEHNR, CDR2 FQNEAQ (reference sequence). The CDR3 has 13 residues. Trimming pared 3 bases from V and 5 bases from J, leaving 11 bases between. CDR3 bases: TGTGCCAGCAGCTTTCGTGGGGCAGACGAGCAGTACTTC. Translating gives CASSFRGADEQYF. Full variable domain (rest looked up from reference TRBV7-9 and TRBJ2-7): DTGVSQNPRHKITKRGQNVTFRCDPISEHNRLYWYRQTLGQGPEFLTYFQNEAQLEKSRLLSDRFSAERPKGSFSTLEIQRTEQGDSAMYLCASSFRGADEQYFGPGTRLTVT.

The CDR3 DNA is TGTGCCAGCAGGCAGCAGGCACGAGAGACCCAGTACTTC. Its translation is CASRQQARETQYF. V and J are TRBV6-5 and TRBJ2-5; D remains unclear. The CDR3 has 13 amino acids. Germline V gene lookup returns CDR1 MNHEY and CDR2 SVGAGI. Trimming shortened V by 6 bases and J by 4 bases, and 12 bases separated the two germline ends.

This clone was counted a single time. This chain joins TRBV7-2 and TRBJ2-1, with 10 bases aligning to TRBD2. Trimming removed 5 bases from V and 4 bases from J; junction bases left unmatched: 5. Germline-derived CDR1 and CDR2 are SGHTA and FQGNSA. CDR3 length equals 15 residues. DNA for the CDR3: TGTGCCAGCAGCCCCATAGCGGGGGGATACAATGAGCAGTTCTTC. Amino acids: CASSPIAGGYNEQFF.

This chain connects TRBV9 to TRBJ2-3, with a possible D match to TRBD1 (6 bases). CDR1 is SGDLS and CDR2 is YYNGEE in the germline V gene. The CDR3 is 13 amino acids. V was clipped by 5 bases and J by 4 bases, with 11 bases between them. This CDR3 is CASREQGSDTQYF. DNA for the CDR3: TGTGCCAGCAGGGAACAGGGATCAGATACGCAGTATTTT. Together with reference TRBV9 and TRBJ2-3, the CDR3 gives the full variable domain: DSGVTQTPKHLITATGQRVTLRCSPRSGDLSVYWYQQSLDQGLQFLIQYYNGEERAKGNILERFSAQQFPDLHSELNLSSLELGDSALYFCASREQGSDTQYFGPGTRLTVL.

The V call is TRBV2, the J call TRBJ2-7; possibly TRBD1 for D (6 bases). The CDR3 totals 16 residues. The germline V gene has CDR1 SNHLY and CDR2 FYNNEI. V lost 0 bases, J lost 2 bases, and 14 bases lay in between. The CDR3 is CASSEAGTGIPYEQYF. In DNA, the CDR3 is TGTGCCAGCAGTGAAGCTGGAACAGGGATCCCCTACGAGCAGTACTTC.

This chain uses TRBV30 with TRBJ1-6, with D hard to call. Trimming shortened V by 2 bases and J by 2 bases, and 10 bases separated the two germline ends. There are 15 residues in the CDR3. Germline V lookup: CDR1 GTSNPN, CDR2 SVGIG (reference sequence). The CDR3 DNA reads TGTGCCTGGAGTCCCAAAACTCCCTATAATTCACCCCTCCACTTT. Translated, it gives CAWSPKTPYNSPLHF. The complete variable domain, with remaining parts taken from reference TRBV30 and TRBJ1-6, reads SQTIHQWPATLVQPVGSPLSLECTVEGTSNPNLYWYRQAAGRGLQLLFYSVGIGQISSEVPQNLSASRPQDRQFILSSKKLLLSDSGFYLCAWSPKTPYNSPLHFGNGTRLTVT.

The chain couples TRBV19 to TRBJ2-4; 8 nucleotides match TRBD2. There are 17 residues in the CDR3. Losses at the gene ends were 3 bases for V and 6 bases for J; bases not matched to a gene: 13. Germline CDR1 and CDR2: LNHDA and SQIVND (reference sequence). The CDR3 nucleotides are TGTGCCAGTAGTATCAGCGGCGGGAGGACACCCGGAAACATTCAGTACTTC. Amino acid sequence: CASSISGGRTPGNIQYF.